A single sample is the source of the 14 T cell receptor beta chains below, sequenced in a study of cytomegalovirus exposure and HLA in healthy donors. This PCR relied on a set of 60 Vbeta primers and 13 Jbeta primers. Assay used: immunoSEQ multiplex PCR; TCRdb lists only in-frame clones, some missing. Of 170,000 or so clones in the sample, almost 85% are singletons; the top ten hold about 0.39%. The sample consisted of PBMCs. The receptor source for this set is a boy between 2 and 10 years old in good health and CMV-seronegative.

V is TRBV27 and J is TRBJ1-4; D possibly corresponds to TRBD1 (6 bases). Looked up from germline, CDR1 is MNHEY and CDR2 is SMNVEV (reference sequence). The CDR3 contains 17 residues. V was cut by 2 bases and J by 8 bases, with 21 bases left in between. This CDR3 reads CASSLGPRQVRDEKLFF. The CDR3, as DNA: TGTGCCAGCAGTTTAGGGCCCCGACAGGTTCGAGACGAAAAACTGTTTTTT.

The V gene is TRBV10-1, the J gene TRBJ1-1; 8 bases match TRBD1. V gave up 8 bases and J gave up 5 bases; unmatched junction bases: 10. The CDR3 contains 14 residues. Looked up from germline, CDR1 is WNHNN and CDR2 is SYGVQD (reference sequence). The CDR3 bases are TGCGCCAGCCGATCTGACAGGGGTTGGACTGAAGCTTTCTTT. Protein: CASRSDRGWTEAFF.

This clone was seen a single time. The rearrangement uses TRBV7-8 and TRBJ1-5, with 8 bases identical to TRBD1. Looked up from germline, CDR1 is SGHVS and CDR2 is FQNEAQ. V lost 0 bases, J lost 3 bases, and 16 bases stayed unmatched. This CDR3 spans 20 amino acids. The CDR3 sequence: CASSLAYIPHRQGINQPQHF. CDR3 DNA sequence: TGTGCCAGCAGCTTAGCCTATATCCCACATCGACAGGGGATCAATCAGCCCCAGCATTTT.

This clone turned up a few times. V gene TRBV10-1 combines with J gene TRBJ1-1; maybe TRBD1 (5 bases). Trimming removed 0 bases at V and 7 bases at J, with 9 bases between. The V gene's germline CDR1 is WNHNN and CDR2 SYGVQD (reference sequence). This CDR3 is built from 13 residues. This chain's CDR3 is CASSESKGYEAFF. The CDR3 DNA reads TGCGCCAGCAGTGAGTCGAAGGGGTATGAAGCTTTCTTT.

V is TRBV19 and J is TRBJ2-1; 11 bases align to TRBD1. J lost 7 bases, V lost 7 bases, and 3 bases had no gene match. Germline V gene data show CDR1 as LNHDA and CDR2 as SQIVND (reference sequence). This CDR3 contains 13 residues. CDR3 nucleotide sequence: TGTGCCAGTAAGGGACAGGGGGTAAATGAGCAGTTCTTC. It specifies CASKGQGVNEQFF.

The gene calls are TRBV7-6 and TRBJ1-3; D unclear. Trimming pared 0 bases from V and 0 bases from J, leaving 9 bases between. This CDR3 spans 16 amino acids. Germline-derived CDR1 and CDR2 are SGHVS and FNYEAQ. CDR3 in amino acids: CASSLAPPSSGNTIYF. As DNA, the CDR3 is TGTGCCAGCAGCTTAGCCCCGCCGAGCTCTGGAAACACCATATATTTT.

The CDR3 protein is CASSLVSLGLAGGDIQYF. The CDR3 nucleotides read TGTGCCAGCAGCTTAGTGTCCCTGGGGCTAGCGGGAGGAGACATTCAGTACTTC. The V and J genes are TRBV7-2 and TRBJ2-4, with TRBD2 matching over 11 bases. Germline CDR1 reads SGHTA; CDR2 reads FQGNSA. After removal of 1 base from V and 8 bases from J, the junction contained 13 bases not matched to a gene. The CDR3 is 18 residues long. The whole variable domain, filled in from reference TRBV7-2 and TRBJ2-4, reads GAGVSQSPSNKVTEKGKDVELRCDPISGHTALYWYRQSLGQGLEFLIYFQGNSAPDKSGLPSDRFSAERTGGSVSTLTIQRTQQEDSAVYLCASSLVSLGLAGGDIQYFGAGTRLSVL.

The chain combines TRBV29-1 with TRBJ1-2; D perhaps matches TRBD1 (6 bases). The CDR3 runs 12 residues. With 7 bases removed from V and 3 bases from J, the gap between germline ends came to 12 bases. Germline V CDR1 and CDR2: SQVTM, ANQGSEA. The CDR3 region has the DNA TGCAGCGCTACAGGGTACGACTATGGCTACACCTTC. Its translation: CSATGYDYGYTF.

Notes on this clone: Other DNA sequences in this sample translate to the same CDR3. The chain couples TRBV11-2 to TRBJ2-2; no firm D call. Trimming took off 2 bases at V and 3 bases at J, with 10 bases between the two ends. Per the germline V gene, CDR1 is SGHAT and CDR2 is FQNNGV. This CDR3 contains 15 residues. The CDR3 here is CASSLNTGDTGELFF. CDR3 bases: TGTGCCAGCAGCTTAAACACCGGAGACACCGGGGAGCTGTTTTTT.

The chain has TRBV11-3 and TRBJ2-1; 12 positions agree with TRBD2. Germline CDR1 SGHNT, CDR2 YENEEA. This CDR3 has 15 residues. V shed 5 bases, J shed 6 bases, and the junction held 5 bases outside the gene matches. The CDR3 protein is CASSPSTSGSNEQFF. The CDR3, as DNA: TGTGCCAGCAGCCCATCGACTAGCGGGAGCAATGAGCAGTTCTTC.

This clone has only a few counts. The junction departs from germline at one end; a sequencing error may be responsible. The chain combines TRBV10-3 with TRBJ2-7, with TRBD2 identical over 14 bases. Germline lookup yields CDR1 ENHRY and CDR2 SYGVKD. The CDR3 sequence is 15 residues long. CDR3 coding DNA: TGTGCCATCCGTGAGACTAGCGGGAGGGCCTACGAGCAGTACTTC. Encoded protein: CAIRETSGRAYEQYF.

CDR3 DNA: TGCGCCAGCAGCTTGGGGGGGGGACTGCCCCAGCATTTT. This sequence encodes CASSLGGGLPQHF. V gene TRBV5-1 combines with J gene TRBJ1-5; tentatively, D is TRBD1 (5 bases). Germline loops: CDR1 SGHRS, CDR2 YFSETQ. The CDR3 runs 13 residues. V was pared by 0 bases and J by 9 bases, with 10 bases between. The full variable domain, completed using reference TRBV5-1 and TRBJ1-5, is KAGVTQTPRYLIKTRGQQVTLSCSPISGHRSVSWYQQTPGQGLQFLFEYFSETQRNKGNFPGRFSGRQFSNSRSEMNVSTLELGDSALYLCASSLGGGLPQHFGDGTRLSIL.

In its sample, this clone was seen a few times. CDR3 sequence (DNA): TGTGCCAGCAGCGAACAGGGGAGGCACGAGCAGTACTTC. Its protein is CASSEQGRHEQYF. The chain has TRBV5-4 and TRBJ2-7, with D possibly TRBD1 on 7 matching bases. The CDR3 is 13 residues long. Germline CDR1 and CDR2: SGHNT and YYREEE (reference sequence). V was trimmed by 4 bases and J by 5 bases, leaving 13 bases between them.

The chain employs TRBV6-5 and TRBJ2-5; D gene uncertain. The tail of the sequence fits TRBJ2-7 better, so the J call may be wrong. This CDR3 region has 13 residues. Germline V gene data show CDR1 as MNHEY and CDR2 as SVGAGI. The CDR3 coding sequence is TGTGCCAGCAGCCTCCATGAGTCCTACGAGCAGTACTTC. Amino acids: CASSLHESYEQYF.